This TCR beta chain was captured in a study of blood T cell repertoires in COVID-19 (dated by TCRdb to the early 2020s). Broadly, across the study: Samples covering the acute and convalescent phases of COVID-19 were provided by collaborators in the United States, Italy and Spain. The prospective study material was composed of cDNA or gDNA derived from T cells, B-cell-depleted T cells, or PBMCs. The repertoires were released in a freely available public database intended as a resource for research on the immune response to SARS-CoV-2. A de-identified subject ID, COVID-19 status, age in years and sex were almost always included in the sample metadata. Where available, HLA class I and class II types were obtained from metadata supplied by the sample provider rather than from assay-based typing. The samples were drawn from two sources: the first 160 participants of the ongoing ImmuneRACE study, and over 1,000 subjects contributed by 6 global collaborators. Subjects who had been exposed to COVID-19, were actively infected with it, or had recovered from it provided the deeply sampled blood TCRbeta repertoires that made up the dataset.

On this clone: The antigen this receptor binds is unknown. Base quality data are lacking; no much larger clone is found one base away.

TCRbeta CDR3 regions were amplified from genomic DNA by means of the immunoSEQ Assay, a bias-controlled multiplex PCR. The original pipeline was this. Nucleated cell counts per sample were estimated from amplification of reference gene primers within the assay. Sequence reads were collapsed and filtered to measure the absolute abundance of every unique TCRbeta CDR3 rearrangement. For each sample, productive Simpson clonality was calculated by taking the square root of Simpson's diversity index across productive rearrangements. TCRdb limited this immuneACCESS table to in-frame rearrangements with V and J called. A share of clones is missing; checked studies link under half to unresolved V genes, and the rest is unexplained. For V, J and clone size, that table is used; D and trimming come from the DNA. The sample table holds fewer than 120,000 clones, of which 85% to 90% were seen once. The ten largest clonotypes hold around 3.2% of the sample.

CDR1 PRHDT and CDR2 FYEKMQ are derived from the germline V gene (reference sequence). V loses 4 bases of germline sequence and J loses 6 bases, and the interval between the two ends is 19 bases. The CDR3 has 16 amino acids, counting the end cysteine and phenylalanine. The retained sequence is limited to the CDR3, 48 bases, with the frame set at the first base. Results the study describes overall, beyond this receptor: How much clinical and demographic metadata was included differed by source and by participant, and the metadata was provided uncurated.

Collaborating institutions collected whole blood in K2EDTA tubes following their own protocols. For TCRbeta analysis, collaborators shipped samples in one of three forms: frozen whole blood, isolated PBMCs, or DNA extracted from either of those sample types. The chain was built from TRBV13 and TRBJ2-1, with an unclear D gene assignment. The sample was peripheral blood. This TCR derives from a woman aged 45-65 years with acute or convalescent COVID-19. The sequence in DNA is TGTGCCAGCAGCTCCCTAACGCGAGGAGTCCCCAATGAGCAGTTCTTC. This sequence encodes CASSSLTRGVPNEQFF.